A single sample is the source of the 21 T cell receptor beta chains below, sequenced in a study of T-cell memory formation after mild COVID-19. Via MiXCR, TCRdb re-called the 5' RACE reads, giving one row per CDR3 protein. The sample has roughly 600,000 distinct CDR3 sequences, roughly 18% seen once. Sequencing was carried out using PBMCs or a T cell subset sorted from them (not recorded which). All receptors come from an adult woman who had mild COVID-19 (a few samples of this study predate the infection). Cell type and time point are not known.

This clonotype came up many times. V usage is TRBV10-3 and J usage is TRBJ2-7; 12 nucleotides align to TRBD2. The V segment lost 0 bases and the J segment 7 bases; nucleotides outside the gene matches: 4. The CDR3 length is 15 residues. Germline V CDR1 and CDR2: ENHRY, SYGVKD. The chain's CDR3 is CAISESGTSGWEQYF. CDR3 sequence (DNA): TGTGCCATCAGTGAGTCCGGGACTAGCGGGTGGGAGCAGTACTTC.

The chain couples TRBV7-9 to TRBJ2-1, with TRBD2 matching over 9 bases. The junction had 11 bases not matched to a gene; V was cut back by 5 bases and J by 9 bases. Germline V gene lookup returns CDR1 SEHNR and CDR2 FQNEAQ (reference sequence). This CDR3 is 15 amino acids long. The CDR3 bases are TGTGCCAGCAGCCTTCTGAGCGGGAGGACGGGTGAGCAGTTCTTC. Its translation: CASSLLSGRTGEQFF.

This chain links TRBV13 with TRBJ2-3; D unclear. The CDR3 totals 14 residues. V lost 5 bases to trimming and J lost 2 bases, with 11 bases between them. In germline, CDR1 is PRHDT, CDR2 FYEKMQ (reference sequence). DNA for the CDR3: TGTGCCAGCAGCCAAGACCGAGTCACAGATACGCAGTATTTT. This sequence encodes CASSQDRVTDTQYF.

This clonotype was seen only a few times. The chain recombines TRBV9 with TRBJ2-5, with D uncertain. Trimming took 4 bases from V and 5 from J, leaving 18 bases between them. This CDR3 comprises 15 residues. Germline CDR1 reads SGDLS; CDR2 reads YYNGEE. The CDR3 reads CASSLRIGVVETQYF. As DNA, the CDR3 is TGTGCCAGCAGCCTACGTATAGGAGTGGTGGAGACCCAGTACTTC.

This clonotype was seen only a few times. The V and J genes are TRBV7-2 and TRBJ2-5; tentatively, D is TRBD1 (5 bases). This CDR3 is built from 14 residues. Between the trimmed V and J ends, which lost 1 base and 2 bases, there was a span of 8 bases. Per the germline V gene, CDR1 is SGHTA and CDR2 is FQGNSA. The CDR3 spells CASSLGGWQETQYF. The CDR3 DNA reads TGTGCCAGCAGCTTAGGGGGCTGGCAAGAGACCCAGTACTTC.

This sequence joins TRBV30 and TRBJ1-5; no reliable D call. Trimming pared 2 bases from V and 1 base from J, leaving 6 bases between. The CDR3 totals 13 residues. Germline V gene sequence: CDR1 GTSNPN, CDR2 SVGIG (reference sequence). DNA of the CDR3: TGTGCCTGGAGTCCGGACAGCAATCAGCCCCAGCATTTT. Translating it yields CAWSPDSNQPQHF.

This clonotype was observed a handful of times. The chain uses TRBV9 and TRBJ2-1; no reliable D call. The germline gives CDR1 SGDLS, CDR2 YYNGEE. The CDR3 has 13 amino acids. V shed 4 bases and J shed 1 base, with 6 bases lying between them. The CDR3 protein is CASSPTSYNEQFF. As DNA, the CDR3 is TGTGCCAGCAGCCCAACTTCCTACAATGAGCAGTTCTTC.

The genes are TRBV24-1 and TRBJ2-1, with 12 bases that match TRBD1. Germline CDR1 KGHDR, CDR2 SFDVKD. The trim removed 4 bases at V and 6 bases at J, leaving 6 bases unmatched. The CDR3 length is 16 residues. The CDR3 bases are TGTGCCACCAGTGAGGCCGGGACAGGGGGCTTCAATGAGCAGTTCTTC. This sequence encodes CATSEAGTGGFNEQFF.

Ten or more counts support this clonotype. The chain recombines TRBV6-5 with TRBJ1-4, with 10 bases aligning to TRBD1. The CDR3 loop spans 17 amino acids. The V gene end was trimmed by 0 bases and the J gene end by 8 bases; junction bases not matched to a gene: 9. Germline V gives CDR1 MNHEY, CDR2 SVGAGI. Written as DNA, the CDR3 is TGTGCCAGCAGTTACTCCGGGACAGGGGCGATAGGGGAAAAACTGTTTTTT. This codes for CASSYSGTGAIGEKLFF.

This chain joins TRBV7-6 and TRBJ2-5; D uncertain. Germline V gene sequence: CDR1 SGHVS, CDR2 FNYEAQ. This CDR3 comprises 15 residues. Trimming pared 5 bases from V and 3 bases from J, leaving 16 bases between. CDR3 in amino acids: CASSPRVPNKETQYF. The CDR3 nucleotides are TGTGCCAGCAGCCCACGGGTCCCCAACAAAGAGACCCAGTACTTC. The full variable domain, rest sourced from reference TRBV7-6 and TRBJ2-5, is GAGVSQSPRYKVTKRGQDVALRCDPISGHVSLYWYRQALGQGPEFLTYFNYEAQQDKSGLPNDRFSAERPEGSISTLTIQRTEQRDSAMYRCASSPRVPNKETQYFGPGTRLLVL.

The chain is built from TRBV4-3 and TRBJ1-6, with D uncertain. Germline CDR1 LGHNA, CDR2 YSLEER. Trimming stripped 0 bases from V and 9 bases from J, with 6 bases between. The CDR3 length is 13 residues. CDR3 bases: TGCGCCAGCAGCCAAGATGTAGCTTCACCCCTCCACTTT. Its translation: CASSQDVASPLHF.

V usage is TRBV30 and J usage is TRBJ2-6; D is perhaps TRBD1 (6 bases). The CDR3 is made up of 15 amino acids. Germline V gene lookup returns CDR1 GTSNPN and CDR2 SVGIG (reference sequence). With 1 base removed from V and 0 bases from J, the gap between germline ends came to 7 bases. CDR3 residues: CAWSGGRSGANVLTF. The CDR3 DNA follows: TGTGCCTGGAGTGGGGGGCGCTCTGGGGCCAACGTCCTGACTTTC.

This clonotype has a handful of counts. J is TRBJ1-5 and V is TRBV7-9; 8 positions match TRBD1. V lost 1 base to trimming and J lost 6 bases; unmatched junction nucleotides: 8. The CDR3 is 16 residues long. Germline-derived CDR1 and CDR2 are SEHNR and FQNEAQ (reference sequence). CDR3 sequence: CASSLVYQGAVQPQHF. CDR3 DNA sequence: TGTGCCAGCAGCTTAGTATACCAGGGGGCCGTTCAGCCCCAGCATTTT.

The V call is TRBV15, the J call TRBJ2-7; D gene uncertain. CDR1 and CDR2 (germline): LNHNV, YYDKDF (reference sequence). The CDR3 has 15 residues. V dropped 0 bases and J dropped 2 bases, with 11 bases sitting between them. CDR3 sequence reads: CATSRDLVNTYEQYF. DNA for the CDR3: TGTGCCACCAGCAGAGATTTGGTCAACACCTACGAGCAGTACTTC.

This CDR3 reads CASSITQGANQPQHF. The CDR3 nucleotides are TGTGCCAGCAGTATAACTCAGGGGGCCAATCAGCCCCAGCATTTT. The rearrangement links TRBV12-3 or TRBV12-4 to TRBJ1-5; 8 bases agree with TRBD1. CDR3 length: 15 amino acids. J lost 3 bases, V lost 5 bases, and 6 bases had no gene match.

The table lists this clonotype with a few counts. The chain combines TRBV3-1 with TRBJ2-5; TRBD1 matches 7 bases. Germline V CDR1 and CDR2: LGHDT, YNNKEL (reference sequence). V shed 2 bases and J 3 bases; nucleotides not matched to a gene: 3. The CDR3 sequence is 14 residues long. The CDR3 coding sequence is TGTGCCAGCAGCCAACTGGGACAGAAAGAGACCCAGTACTTC. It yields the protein CASSQLGQKETQYF.

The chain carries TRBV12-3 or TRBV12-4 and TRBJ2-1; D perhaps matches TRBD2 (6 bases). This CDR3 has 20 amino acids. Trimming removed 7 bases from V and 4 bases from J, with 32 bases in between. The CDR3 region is CASTPSLGMGGNELYNEQFF. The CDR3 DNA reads TGTGCCAGCACTCCCTCGCTAGGAATGGGCGGGAATGAACTTTACAATGAGCAGTTCTTC.

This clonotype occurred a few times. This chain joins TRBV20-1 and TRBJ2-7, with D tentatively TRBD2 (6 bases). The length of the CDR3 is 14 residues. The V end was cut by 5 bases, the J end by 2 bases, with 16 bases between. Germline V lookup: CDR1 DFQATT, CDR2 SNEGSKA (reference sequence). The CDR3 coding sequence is TGCAGTGCTCAAGAGGTGGGGGGAACCTACGAGCAGTACTTC. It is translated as CSAQEVGGTYEQYF.

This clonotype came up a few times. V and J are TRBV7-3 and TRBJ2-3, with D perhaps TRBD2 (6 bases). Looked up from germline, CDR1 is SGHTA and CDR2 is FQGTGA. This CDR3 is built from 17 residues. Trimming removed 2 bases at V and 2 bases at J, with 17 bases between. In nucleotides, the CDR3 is TGTGCCAGCAGCTTAGGTCGGGACTCATACTACACAGATACGCAGTATTTT. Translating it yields CASSLGRDSYYTDTQYF.

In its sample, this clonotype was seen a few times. This CDR3 is CASSQVRGQGNVNTEAFF. The CDR3 bases are TGTGCCAGCAGCCAGGTTAGGGGACAGGGGAACGTGAACACTGAAGCTTTCTTT. The chain couples TRBV7-9 to TRBJ1-1, with 10 nucleotides matching TRBD1. Germline V CDR1 and CDR2: SEHNR, FQNEAQ (reference sequence). The CDR3 runs to 18 residues. V shed 5 bases, J shed 0 bases, and the junction held 12 bases outside the gene matches.

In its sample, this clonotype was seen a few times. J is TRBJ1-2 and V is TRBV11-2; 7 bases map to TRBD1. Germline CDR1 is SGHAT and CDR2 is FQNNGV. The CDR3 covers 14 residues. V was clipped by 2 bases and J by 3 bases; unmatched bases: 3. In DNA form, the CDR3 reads TGTGCCAGCAGCTTATCTACAGGGGACTATGGCTACACCTTC. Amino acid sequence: CASSLSTGDYGYTF.